These 20 T cell receptor beta chains came from one sample sequenced in a study of shared clonotypes between healthy human individuals. TCRdb keeps only in-frame clones here, not all; method: immunoSEQ multiplex PCR. The table includes 400,000 to 500,000 clones, 79% detected once. Sequencing was done on a sample of PBMCs. Source of these receptors: a woman in her thirties or forties in good health. Some clones in this sample may be carry-over from other donors' samples.

This rearrangement joins TRBV19 to TRBJ2-1; the match to TRBD2 covers 13 bases. The V gene's germline CDR1 is LNHDA and CDR2 SQIVND (reference sequence). This CDR3 has 14 amino acids. The V and J ends lost 5 bases and 9 bases, in that order; junction bases with no gene match: 4. The DNA of the CDR3 is TGTGCCAGTAGTCGGACTAGCGGGAGCACTGAGCAGTTCTTC. Protein sequence: CASSRTSGSTEQFF.

As regards this clone: One base separates it from a far larger clone, so it is likely a read error. Other DNA sequences in the sample encode the same CDR3. The J gene is TRBJ1-5, the V gene TRBV7-9, with D possibly being TRBD1 (5 bases). V was shortened by 2 bases and J by 5 bases, with 7 bases between the two germline ends. The CDR3 is made up of 13 amino acids. Germline CDR1 and CDR2: SEHNR and FQNEAQ (reference sequence). The CDR3 sequence is CASSLQGDQPQHF. The CDR3 DNA follows: TGTGCCAGCAGCTTACAGGGAGATCAGCCCCAGCATTTT.

The gene calls are TRBV19 and TRBJ2-7; 7 bases agree with TRBD1. The CDR3 has 14 amino acids. Germline V CDR1 and CDR2: LNHDA, SQIVND (reference sequence). J lost 0 bases, V lost 6 bases, and 5 bases had no gene match. The CDR3, as DNA: TGTGCCAGTAGGATTCGGGACAGCTCCTACGAGCAGTACTTC. Translating gives CASRIRDSSYEQYF. Drawing the rest from reference TRBV19 and TRBJ2-7, the complete variable domain is DGGITQSPKYLFRKEGQNVTLSCEQNLNHDAMYWYRQDPGQGLRLIYYSQIVNDFQKGDIAEGYSVSREKKESFPLTVTSAQKNPTAFYLCASRIRDSSYEQYFGPGTRLTVT.

The chain links TRBV30 to TRBJ2-3; D unclear. The CDR3 loop spans 13 amino acids. V lost 1 base to trimming and J lost 4 bases, with 9 bases between them. Germline V gene data show CDR1 as GTSNPN and CDR2 as SVGIG (reference sequence). The CDR3 is CAWSEIQPDTQYF. The CDR3, as DNA: TGTGCCTGGAGTGAAATACAGCCAGATACGCAGTATTTT.

The chain uses TRBV7-6 and TRBJ2-1; 7 positions match TRBD1. The ends lost 4 bases at V and 7 bases at J; junction bases unmatched: 13. Germline assignment: CDR1 SGHVS and CDR2 FNYEAQ. This CDR3 comprises 16 residues. The CDR3 DNA follows: TGTGCCAGCAGCTCCCTCCCAGGGGGAGCTCGGAATGAGCAGTTCTTC. Translating gives CASSSLPGGARNEQFF.

This chain connects TRBV5-6 to TRBJ2-7; D is undetermined. Trimming stripped 1 base from V and 5 bases from J, with 10 bases between. This CDR3 has 13 residues. The germline CDR1 and CDR2 sequences are SGHDT and YYEEEE. The CDR3 DNA sequence: TGTGCCAGCAGCTTGATATATAGTCACGAGCAGTACTTC. Residues: CASSLIYSHEQYF.

The chain joins TRBV9 to TRBJ2-1, with D possibly called TRBD1 or TRBD2 (5 bases each). The CDR3 length is 16 residues. Per germline, CDR1 SGDLS and CDR2 YYNGEE. V gave up 0 bases and J gave up 1 base, with 11 bases separating them. The CDR3 sequence: CASSVDGAGSYNEQFF. DNA for the CDR3: TGTGCCAGCAGCGTAGACGGGGCGGGTTCCTACAATGAGCAGTTCTTC.

V usage is TRBV5-1 and J usage is TRBJ2-7, with 9 bases that match TRBD2. This CDR3 comprises 17 residues. Germline CDR1 SGHRS, CDR2 YFSETQ. V dropped 0 bases and J dropped 5; count of bases not matched to a gene: 12. As DNA, the CDR3 is TGCGCCAGCAGCTTGGAAGGCTTGCTAGCGGGACTCCACGAGCAGTACTTC. Translation gives CASSLEGLLAGLHEQYF.

The chain employs TRBV5-1 and TRBJ1-1; TRBD1 matches at 7 bases. The junction had 5 bases not matched to a gene; V was cut back by 2 bases and J by 1 base. Per germline, CDR1 SGHRS and CDR2 YFSETQ. CDR3 length: 15 amino acids. CDR3 sequence reads: CASSFTGAPNTEAFF. CDR3 in DNA: TGCGCCAGCAGCTTTACAGGGGCCCCGAACACTGAAGCTTTCTTT.

This chain links TRBV27 with TRBJ2-5; 7 positions agree with TRBD2. The germline V gene has CDR1 MNHEY and CDR2 SMNVEV (reference sequence). The CDR3 is made up of 18 amino acids. The trim removed 1 base at V and 1 base at J, leaving 12 bases unmatched. The CDR3 DNA reads as TGTGCCAGCAGTTTATGGGGTGGGCTAGCGGATTCCCAAGAGACCCAGTACTTC. Protein sequence: CASSLWGGLADSQETQYF.

This clone was counted at least ten times. The chain joins TRBV7-2 to TRBJ1-5; D perhaps matches TRBD1 (5 bases). Per germline, CDR1 SGHTA and CDR2 FQGNSA. Trimming stripped 5 bases from V and 10 bases from J, with 24 bases between. The CDR3 is made up of 16 amino acids. Written as DNA, the CDR3 is TGTGCCAGCAGCCTATTAGGTGGCAGGGTGGGTGTACCCCAGCATTTT. It codes for CASSLLGGRVGVPQHF. The variable domain in full, with the rest retrieved from reference TRBV7-2 and TRBJ1-5, is GAGVSQSPSNKVTEKGKDVELRCDPISGHTALYWYRQSLGQGLEFLIYFQGNSAPDKSGLPSDRFSAERTGGSVSTLTIQRTQQEDSAVYLCASSLLGGRVGVPQHFGDGTRLSIL.

This clone was seen a single time. The J gene is TRBJ1-3, the V gene TRBV15; 7 nucleotides agree with TRBD1. The trim removed 5 bases at V and 4 bases at J, leaving 11 bases unmatched. The germline V gene has CDR1 LNHNV and CDR2 YYDKDF (reference sequence). The CDR3 covers 16 residues. The CDR3: CATSSHLTGAGNTIYF. The CDR3 DNA reads TGTGCCACCAGCTCTCACCTCACAGGGGCCGGAAACACCATATATTTT.

This clone was seen a single time. V and J are TRBV7-2 and TRBJ1-2; possibly TRBD1 for D (5 bases). V was trimmed by 0 bases and J by 7 bases, leaving 15 bases between them. Germline V lookup: CDR1 SGHTA, CDR2 FQGNSA. The CDR3 length is 15 residues. CDR3 in DNA: TGTGCCAGCAGCTTAGCGGGCAACCAGGGAGGTGGCTACACCTTC. This translates into CASSLAGNQGGGYTF.

CDR3 sequence: CASSPPGSGEQYF. CDR3 in DNA: TGTGCCAGCAGCCCGCCGGGGTCTGGGGAGCAGTACTTC. The rearrangement uses TRBV28 and TRBJ2-7, with a weak D call TRBD2 (5 bases). The CDR3 sequence is 13 residues long. V lost 6 bases, J lost 7 bases, and 16 bases lay in between. Germline V gene sequence: CDR1 MDHEN, CDR2 SYDVKM. Full variable domain (outside the CDR3, taken from reference TRBV28 and TRBJ2-7): DVKVTQSSRYLVKRTGEKVFLECVQDMDHENMFWYRQDPGLGLRLIYFSYDVKMKEKGDIPEGYSVSREKKERFSLILESASTNQTSMYLCASSPPGSGEQYFGPGTRLTVT.

This chain connects TRBV11-2 to TRBJ1-2; TRBD1 aligns across 7 bases. Germline V gene sequence: CDR1 SGHAT, CDR2 FQNNGV. This CDR3 is 12 amino acids long. The V and J ends lost 5 bases and 5 bases, in that order; junction bases with no gene match: 2. The chain's CDR3 is CASSPRGYGYTF. CDR3 in DNA: TGTGCCAGCAGCCCCAGGGGGTATGGCTACACCTTC.

The chain combines TRBV19 with TRBJ2-7, with 7 positions matching TRBD1. The CDR3 has 14 residues. Germline V lookup: CDR1 LNHDA, CDR2 SQIVND (reference sequence). V lost 9 bases and J lost 0; bases outside the gene matches: 8. DNA for the CDR3: TGTGCCAGCTCCTCAACAGGGGACTCCTACGAGCAGTACTTC. It codes for CASSSTGDSYEQYF.

The chain carries TRBV19 and TRBJ2-7; weak D call: TRBD1 (6 bases). CDR1 is LNHDA, CDR2 SQIVND, per germline (reference sequence). The V and J ends lost 3 bases and 2 bases respectively, with 14 bases between them. CDR3 length equals 15 residues. CDR3 in DNA: TGTGCCAGTAGTATCCGAGTGTCAGGGGCCTACGAGCAGTACTTC. Translation: CASSIRVSGAYEQYF. Using reference TRBV19 and TRBJ2-7 for the parts outside the CDR3, the full variable domain is DGGITQSPKYLFRKEGQNVTLSCEQNLNHDAMYWYRQDPGQGLRLIYYSQIVNDFQKGDIAEGYSVSREKKESFPLTVTSAQKNPTAFYLCASSIRVSGAYEQYFGPGTRLTVT.

The V gene is TRBV6-5, the J gene TRBJ2-1; tentatively, D is TRBD1 (6 bases). Trimming cost V 5 bases and J 5 bases, with 10 bases left between them. Germline CDR1 MNHEY, CDR2 SVGAGI. CDR3 length: 13 residues. The CDR3 region has the DNA TGTGCCAGCAGTCAAGGACAGAACAATGAGCAGTTCTTC. Translated: CASSQGQNNEQFF.

The gene calls are TRBV28 and TRBJ2-5; TRBD2 matches 11 bases. This CDR3 has 17 amino acids. With V trimmed by 1 base and J by 2 bases, 6 bases remained unmatched. Germline CDR1 is MDHEN and CDR2 is SYDVKM. The CDR3 nucleotides read TGTGCCAGCAGTTTATTAGCGGGAGGGCCTGATCAAGAGACCCAGTACTTC. It encodes CASSLLAGGPDQETQYF.

The V call is TRBV5-4, the J call TRBJ1-2, with D maybe TRBD1 (5 bases). The length of the CDR3 is 16 residues. Trimming removed 1 base from V and 0 bases from J, with 13 bases in between. CDR1 and CDR2 from the germline V gene are SGHNT and YYREEE (reference sequence). The CDR3 region is CASSLRLGGANYGYTF. The CDR3 coding sequence is TGTGCCAGCAGCTTGCGGTTGGGGGGAGCTAACTATGGCTACACCTTC.